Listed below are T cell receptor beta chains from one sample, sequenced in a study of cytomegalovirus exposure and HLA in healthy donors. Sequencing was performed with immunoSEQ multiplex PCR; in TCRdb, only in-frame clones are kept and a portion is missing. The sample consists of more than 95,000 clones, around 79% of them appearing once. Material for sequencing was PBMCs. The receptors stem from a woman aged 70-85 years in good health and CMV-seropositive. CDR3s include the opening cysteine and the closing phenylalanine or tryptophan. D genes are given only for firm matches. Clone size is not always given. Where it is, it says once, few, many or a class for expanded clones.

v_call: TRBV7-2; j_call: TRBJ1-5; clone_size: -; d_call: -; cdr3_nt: TGTGCCAGCAGCTTAGTAGCCCAGGGTGGCCAGCCCCAGCATTTT; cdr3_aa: CASSLVAQGGQPQHF
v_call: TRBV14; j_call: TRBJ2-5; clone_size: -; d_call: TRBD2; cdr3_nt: TGTGCCAGCAGCCAAGGACTAGCGCGAGAGACCCAGTACTTC; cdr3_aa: CASSQGLARETQYF
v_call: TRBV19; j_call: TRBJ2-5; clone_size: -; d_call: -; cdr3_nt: TGTGCCAGTAGTATAGGGAGGTTGGAGCAAGAGACCCAGTACTTC; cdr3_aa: CASSIGRLEQETQYF
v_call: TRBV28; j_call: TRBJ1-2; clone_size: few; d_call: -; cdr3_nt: TGTGCCAGCAGATCTGCGGGGGGGTTATATGGCTACACCTTC; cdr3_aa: CASRSAGGLYGYTF
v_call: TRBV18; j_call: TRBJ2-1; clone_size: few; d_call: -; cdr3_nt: TGTGCCAGCTCACCTCGGGAGTGGGACGCGGTCACCTACAATGAGCAGTTCTTC; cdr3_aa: CASSPREWDAVTYNEQFF
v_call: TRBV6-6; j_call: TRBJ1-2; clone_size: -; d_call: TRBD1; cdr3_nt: TGTGCCAGCAGCGGACAGGGAAGCTATGGCTACACCTTC; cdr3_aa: CASSGQGSYGYTF
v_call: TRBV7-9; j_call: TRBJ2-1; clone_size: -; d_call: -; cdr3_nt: TGTGCCAGCAGCTTAGACTACCGGGAGCAGTTCTTC; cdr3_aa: CASSLDYREQFF
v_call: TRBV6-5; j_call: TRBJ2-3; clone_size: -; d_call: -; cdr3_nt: TGTGCCAGCAGTTACAGCGCAAGACTAATCACAGATACGCAGTATTTT; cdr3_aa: CASSYSARLITDTQYF
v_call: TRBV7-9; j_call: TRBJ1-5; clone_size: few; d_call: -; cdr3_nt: TGTGCCAGCAGCCAAGACCCAGGGAGGTCTAGCAATCAGCCCCAGCATTTT; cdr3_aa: CASSQDPGRSSNQPQHF
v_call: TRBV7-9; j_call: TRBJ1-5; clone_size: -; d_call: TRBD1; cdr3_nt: TGTGCCAGCAGCTTAGGAGGGAAAAAGGGGGCCCAGAGCAATCAGCCCCAGCATTTT; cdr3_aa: CASSLGGKKGAQSNQPQHF
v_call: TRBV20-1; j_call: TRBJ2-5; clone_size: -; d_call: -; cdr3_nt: TGCAGTGCCCACTGGGGGCAGACCCAGTACTTC; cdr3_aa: CSAHWGQTQYF
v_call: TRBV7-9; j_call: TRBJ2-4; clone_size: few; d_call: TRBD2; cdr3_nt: TGTTCCAGCAGCTTCGGGTCTACAGCGGGGACGGGAAACATTCAGTACTTC; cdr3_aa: CSSSFGSTAGTGNIQYF
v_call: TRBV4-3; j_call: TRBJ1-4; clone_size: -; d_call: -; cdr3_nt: TGCGCCAGCAGCCCCTCGGAGGGTAATGAAAAACTGTTTTTT; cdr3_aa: CASSPSEGNEKLFF
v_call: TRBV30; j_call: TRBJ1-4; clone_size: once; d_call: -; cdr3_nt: TGTGCCTGGAGTGTTACTCGGACATTTAATGAAAAACTGTTTTTT; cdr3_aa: CAWSVTRTFNEKLFF
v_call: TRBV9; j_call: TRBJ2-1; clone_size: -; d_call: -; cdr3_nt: TGTGCCAGCAGCGCAATTCCCCTGGTTAGCGTCTTATCCTACAATGAGCAGTTCTTC; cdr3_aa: CASSAIPLVSVLSYNEQFF
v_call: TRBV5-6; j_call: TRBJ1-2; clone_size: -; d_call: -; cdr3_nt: TGTGCCAGCAGCTTGGCCGAGGAGGGCGGGTATGGCTACACCTTC; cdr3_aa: CASSLAEEGGYGYTF
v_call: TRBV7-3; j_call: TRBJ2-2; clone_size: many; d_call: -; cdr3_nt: TGTGCCAGCAGCCCAACCGGGACTTTTACCGGGGAGCTGTTTTTT; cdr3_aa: CASSPTGTFTGELFF
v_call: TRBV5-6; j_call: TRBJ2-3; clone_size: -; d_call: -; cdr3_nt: TGTGCCAGCAGCTTGGAGAGCACGCAGTATTTT; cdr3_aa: CASSLESTQYF
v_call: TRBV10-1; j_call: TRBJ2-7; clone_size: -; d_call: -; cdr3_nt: TGCGCCAGCAGTGACCCGGGGTCGGCTCGGTACGAGCAGTACTTC; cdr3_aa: CASSDPGSARYEQYF
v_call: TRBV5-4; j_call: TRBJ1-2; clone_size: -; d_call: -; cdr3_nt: TGTGCCAGCAACTTCGGGCGGGACTATGGCTACACCTTC; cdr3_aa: CASNFGRDYGYTF
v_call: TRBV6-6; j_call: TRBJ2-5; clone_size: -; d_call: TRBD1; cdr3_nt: TGTGCCAGCAGCCGGGACAGGGGAGGCCAAGAGACCCAGTACTTC; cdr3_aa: CASSRDRGGQETQYF
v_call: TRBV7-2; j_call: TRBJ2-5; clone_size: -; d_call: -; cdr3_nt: TGTGCCAGCAGCTTCACCCGGGGACAAGAGACCCAGTACTTC; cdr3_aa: CASSFTRGQETQYF
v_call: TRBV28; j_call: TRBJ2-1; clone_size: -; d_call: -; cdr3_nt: TGTGCCACAGGGTCCCCATATCAGTTCTTC; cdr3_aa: CATGSPYQFF
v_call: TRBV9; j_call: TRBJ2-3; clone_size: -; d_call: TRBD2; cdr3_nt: TGTGCCAGCAGCGCGTTGACTAGCGGGGGAACCACAGATACGCAGTATTTT; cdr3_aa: CASSALTSGGTTDTQYF
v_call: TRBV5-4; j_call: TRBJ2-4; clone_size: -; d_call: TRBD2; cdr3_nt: TGTGCCAGCAGCTTTGCCGGGAGGGCCGTGGGGGACATTCAGTACTTC; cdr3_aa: CASSFAGRAVGDIQYF
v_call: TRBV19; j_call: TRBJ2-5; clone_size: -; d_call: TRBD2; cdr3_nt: TGTGCCAGTAGGTTACTAGCGCGGGGGAGTGAGACCCAGTACTTC; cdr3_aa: CASRLLARGSETQYF
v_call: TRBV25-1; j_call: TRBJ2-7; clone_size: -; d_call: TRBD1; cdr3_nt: TGTGCCAGCAGTGGAGGCCCTGGACAGGGGCTCGGGGAGCAGTACTTC; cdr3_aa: CASSGGPGQGLGEQYF
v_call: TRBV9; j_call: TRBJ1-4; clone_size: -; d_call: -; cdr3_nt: TGTGCCAGCAGCGTAAAGGGAGCTAATGAAAAACTGTTTTTT; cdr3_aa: CASSVKGANEKLFF
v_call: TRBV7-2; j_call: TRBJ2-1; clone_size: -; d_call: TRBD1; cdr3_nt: TGTGCCAGCAGCTCCAAGGGACAGATCTACAACAATGAGCAGTTCTTC; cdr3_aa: CASSSKGQIYNNEQFF
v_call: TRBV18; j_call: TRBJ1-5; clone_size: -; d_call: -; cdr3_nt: TGTGCCAGCTCACCATCGATGCGGTCCGAGCCCCAGCATTTT; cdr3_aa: CASSPSMRSEPQHF
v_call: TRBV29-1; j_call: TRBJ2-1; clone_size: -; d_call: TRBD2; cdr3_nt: TGCAGCGTTGCTTCCGGGAGGGCCGCCAATGAGCAGTTCTTC; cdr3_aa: CSVASGRAANEQFF
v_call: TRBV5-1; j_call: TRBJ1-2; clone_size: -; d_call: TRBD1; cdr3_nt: TGCGCCAGCAGAGATACGGACAGGGTCGATGGCTACACCTTC; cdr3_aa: CASRDTDRVDGYTF
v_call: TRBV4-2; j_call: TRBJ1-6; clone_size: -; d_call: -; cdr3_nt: TGTGCCAGCAGCCAAGAGGCCGTCTCCTATAATTCACCCCTCCACTTT; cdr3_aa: CASSQEAVSYNSPLHF
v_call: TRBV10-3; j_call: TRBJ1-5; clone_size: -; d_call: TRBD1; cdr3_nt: TGTGCCACAGGGGGAGGAGGGGATAGCAATCAGCCCCAGCATTTT; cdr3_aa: CATGGGGDSNQPQHF
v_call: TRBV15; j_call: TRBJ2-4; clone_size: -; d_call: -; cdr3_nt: TGTGCCACCAGCACTACACAGGGCAGTAGGTCCAAAAACATTCAGTACTTC; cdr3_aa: CATSTTQGSRSKNIQYF
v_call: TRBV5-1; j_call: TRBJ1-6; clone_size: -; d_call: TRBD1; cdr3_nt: TGCGCCAGCAGCCCGGCCGGACAGGGTATCAATAATTCACCCCTCCACTTT; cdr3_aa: CASSPAGQGINNSPLHF
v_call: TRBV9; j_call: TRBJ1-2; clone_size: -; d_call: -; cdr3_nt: TGTGCCAGCAGCGTAGTCCCACAAACAGGGAAGGGGAGCTATGGCTACACCTTC; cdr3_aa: CASSVVPQTGKGSYGYTF
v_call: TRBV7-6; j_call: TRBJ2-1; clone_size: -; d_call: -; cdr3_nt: TGTGCCAGCAGCCTCCCGGGGAGCTCCTACAATGAGCAGTTCTTC; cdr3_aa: CASSLPGSSYNEQFF
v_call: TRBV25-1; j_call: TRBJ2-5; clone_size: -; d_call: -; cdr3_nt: TGTGCCAGCAGTGTGGATGGAGCTCTACTACAAGAGACCCAGTACTTC; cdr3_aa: CASSVDGALLQETQYF
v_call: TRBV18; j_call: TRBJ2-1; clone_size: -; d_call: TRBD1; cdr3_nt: TGTGCCAGCTCACCAGTGACAGGGCACGATGAGCAGTTCTTC; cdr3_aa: CASSPVTGHDEQFF
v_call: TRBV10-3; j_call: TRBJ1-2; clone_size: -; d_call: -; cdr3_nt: TGTGCCAGCGTCTCTGCTGGGCTCTATGGCTACACCTTC; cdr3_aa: CASVSAGLYGYTF
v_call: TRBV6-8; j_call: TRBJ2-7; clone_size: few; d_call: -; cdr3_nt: TGTGCCGGGCCCGGGACACCCCTTTCCTACGAGCAGTACTTC; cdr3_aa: CAGPGTPLSYEQYF
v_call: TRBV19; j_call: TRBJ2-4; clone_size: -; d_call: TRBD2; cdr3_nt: TGTGCCAGTAGTACCTCGACTAGCGGGAGGGCCGGGCCCAAAAACATTCAGTACTTC; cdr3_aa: CASSTSTSGRAGPKNIQYF
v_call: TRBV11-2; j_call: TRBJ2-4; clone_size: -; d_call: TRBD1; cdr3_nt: TGTGCCAGCAGCTTAGACGACAGGGGCCTACAGTACTTC; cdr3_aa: CASSLDDRGLQYF
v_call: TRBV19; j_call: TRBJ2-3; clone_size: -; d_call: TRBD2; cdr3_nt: TGTGCCAGTAGTGCCCGGGCTAGCGGGAGGACAGATACGCAGTATTTT; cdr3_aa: CASSARASGRTDTQYF
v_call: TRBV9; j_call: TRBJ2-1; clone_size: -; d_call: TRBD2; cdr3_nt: TGTGCCAGCAGCGTTACCGGGACTAATCTCGCAAATGAGCAGTTCTTC; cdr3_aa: CASSVTGTNLANEQFF
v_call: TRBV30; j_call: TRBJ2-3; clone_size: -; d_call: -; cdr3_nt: TGTGCCTGGAGTGTACAGGGCGGCACAGATACGCAGTATTTT; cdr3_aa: CAWSVQGGTDTQYF